This T cell receptor (beta chain) was sequenced during a study of identical twins. Study-level findings and limits: Low generation probability was overrepresented in out-of-frame alpha sequences shared by twins.

V dropped 3 bases and J dropped 2; count of bases not matched to a gene: 8. There are 16 residues in the CDR3. This clonotype has a count of ten or more. Antigen unknown. TCRdb re-called the 5' RACE reads with MiXCR, one entry per CDR3 protein. The sample holds fewer than 900,000 distinct CDR3 sequences; 21% are singletons and the top ten take more than 4%. This sample was also put to use in a study of T cells expressing NK-cell markers. That work contributes: Each of six donors carried dominant NKG2C+ clonotypes accounting for about 1.0-7.5% of CD8+ T cells. Leadership of the CD3+CD56-NKG2C+ fraction also belonged to these clonotypes in four donors.

The origin of this receptor is a woman younger than 30 in good health. Material for sequencing was PBMCs. The V and J genes are TRBV12-3 or TRBV12-4 and TRBJ2-7; TRBD2 matches at 9 bases. CDR3 DNA: TGTGCCAGCAGTTTTGGGGTTAGCGGGAGACCCTACGAGCAGTACTTC. Protein product: CASSFGVSGRPYEQYF.